This TCR beta chain was found in a study of cytomegalovirus exposure and HLA in healthy donors. Findings of the study overall: In terms of immune exposure information, only CMV serostatus was available. Most CMV-associated TCR beta chains were later found to appear HLA-restricted. TRBV6-2, TRBV6-3 and some other V segments were unresolvable in 87-base-pair reads.

As regards this clone: The antigen is not known.

In the PCR, 60 Vbeta and 13 Jbeta primers were used. Assay used: immunoSEQ multiplex PCR; TCRdb lists only in-frame clones, some missing. The sample carries tens of thousands of clones, 75% to 85% recorded once. The ends were cut back, 1 base at V and 3 bases at J, with 12 bases in the middle. CDR1 is LGHNA, CDR2 YNFKEQ, per germline. This CDR3 region has 15 residues. Material for sequencing was PBMCs. V gene TRBV4-2 combines with J gene TRBJ1-2; the D gene is possibly TRBD1 (5 bases). This clonotype was obtained from a man in his forties or fifties in good health and CMV-seropositive. The CDR3 DNA reads TGTGCCAGCAGCCAAGGGTCCAGGGCCGACTATGGCTACACCTTC. This encodes CASSQGSRADYGYTF.